This T cell receptor (beta chain) came from a study of radiotherapy plus CTLA-4 blockade in lung cancer (dated by TCRdb to the late 2010s). For the wider study: Objective responses occurred in 18% of enrolled patients, and less than 35% achieved disease control.

Focal radiation therapy combined with CTLA-4 blockade (ipilimumab) was tested in patients with chemo-refractory metastatic non-small-cell lung cancer. Study-wide conclusions, independent of this receptor: The strongest predictors of response, as reported, were early dynamic changes in blood T cell clones along with a rise in serum interferon-beta after radiation. After treatment with radiotherapy and ipilimumab, TCR clones that originated in tumors expanded in peripheral blood.

Libraries were built with the immunoSEQ multiplex PCR assay. Sourced from immuneACCESS, this table was stored by TCRdb with only in-frame sequences that have V and J called. A share of the clones is absent; for the studies checked, an unresolved V gene accounts for under half, and the remainder has no known explanation. This sample gives approximately 40,000 clones in total; 70% to 90% of them show up just once. 22% of the sample rests with the top ten. There are a few counts of this clone. Its antigen is still unknown. No per-base quality is available; no much larger clone lies one base away. For CDR1 and CDR2, the germline V gene lists ENHRY and SYGVKD. The CDR3 goes from the cysteine to the phenylalanine over 12 residues. The kept DNA is CDR3 alone, 36 bases in frame from the first base.

The sample was peripheral blood, taken from a patient treated with radiotherapy plus ipilimumab. The sequence came from a human donor with non-small cell lung cancer whose response to radiotherapy plus ipilimumab could not be evaluated. Recombination joined TRBV10-3 with TRBJ2-3; 7 junctional bases match TRBD2. The CDR3 protein is CGAGPNTDTQYF. At the DNA level, the sequence is TGTGGAGCGGGGCCAAACACAGATACGCAGTATTTT.